This T cell receptor beta chain was captured by sequencing in a study of T cells in Graves' hyperthyroidism and ophthalmopathy. The CDR3 runs 14 residues. V shed 4 bases and J 5 bases; nucleotides not matched to a gene: 5. CDR1 MNHEY and CDR2 SMNVEV come from the germline V gene (reference sequence). This clonotype appeared many times. The investigators amplified TCR beta CDR3 regions from RNA transcripts. Using the HTBI primer set, a first-round RT-PCR was run on the TCR CDR3. MiXCR, applied by TCRdb to the multiplex PCR reads, yields one record per CDR3 protein. The repertoire holds about 400,000 distinct CDR3 sequences, with roughly 15% as singletons.

Material: blood. The chain couples TRBV27 to TRBJ2-1; 7 positions agree with TRBD2. This sequence was found in a woman younger than 30 with Graves' hyperthyroidism. The CDR3 sequence is CASSSRGYDNEQFF. The CDR3 DNA reads TGTGCCAGCAGTTCGCGGGGGTATGACAATGAGCAGTTCTTC.